This TCR beta chain was profiled in a study of Ad26.COV2.S vaccination and SARS-CoV-2 variants. Findings and caveats of the study: Placebo recipients trailed vaccine recipients in spike-specific TCR breadth.

Here immunoSEQ multiplex PCR was the method, and the copy in TCRdb shows in-frame clones only, minus some. Among hundreds of thousands of clones listed, around 90% were seen once. The CDR3 spans 12 residues. V was shortened by 1 base and J by 4 bases, with 2 bases between the two germline ends. As for this clone: The antigen remains unidentified.

The chain is built from TRBV12-3 or TRBV12-4 and TRBJ1-5; D gene unclear. The receptor was derived from a human donor who had recovered from COVID-19. The input for sequencing was peripheral blood, taken after recovery from COVID-19. The chain's CDR3 is CASSLENQPQHF. CDR3 in DNA: TGTGCCAGCAGTTTAGAGAATCAGCCCCAGCATTTT.